Below, 2 T cell receptor beta chains from the same sample are listed, as sequenced in a study of ipilimumab plus nivolumab after autologous stem cell transplantation. Some clones are missing from TCRdb's copy, which holds only in-frame ones; the method was immunoSEQ multiplex PCR. The repertoire holds fewer than 10,000 clones, about 67% seen once, with around 17% in the top ten. The input for sequencing was PBMCs, taken in a trial of ipilimumab plus nivolumab as post-transplant consolidation. These receptors were obtained from a female donor with multiple myeloma.

The chain couples TRBV19 to TRBJ2-1, with D uncertain. Germline V gives CDR1 LNHDA, CDR2 SQIVND (reference sequence). CDR3 length equals 13 residues. V gave up 7 bases and J gave up 7 bases, with 14 bases separating them. CDR3 loop: CASNPPLKNEQFF. In DNA form, the CDR3 reads TGTGCCAGTAATCCCCCCTTAAAGAATGAGCAGTTCTTC.

The chain recombines TRBV9 with TRBJ1-2; 9 nucleotides match TRBD1. This CDR3 is 14 amino acids long. CDR1 is SGDLS and CDR2 is YYNGEE in the germline V gene. With V trimmed by 3 bases and J by 7 bases, 7 bases remained unmatched. Written as DNA, the CDR3 is TGTGCCAGCAGCGAAACAGGGGGCGCGGGTGGCTACACCTTC. The encoded protein is CASSETGGAGGYTF.